The rows below give T cell receptor beta chains drawn from one sample of a study of T cells after yellow fever vaccination. One entry per CDR3 protein results from TCRdb running MiXCR on the 5' RACE reads. The sample lists under 500,000 distinct CDR3 sequences, about 19% occurring once. Sequenced here: PBMCs, sampled before the yellow fever booster vaccination. Receptors originate from a man between 18 and 29 years old who received the YFV17D yellow fever vaccine. Both conserved end residues are part of each CDR3. A D gene is named only where the DNA matches it firmly. Clone size is stated in some rows and not others, as once, few, many or a class when expanded.

>-|TRBV7-2|TRBJ1-1|-
TGTGCCAGCAGCTCCGCCGGGGTGAACACTGAAGCTTTCTTT
CASSSAGVNTEAFF
>few|TRBV4-1|TRBJ2-3|-
TGCGCCAGCAGCCAAGCCGGTGGGGGAAGCACAGATACGCAGTATTTT
CASSQAGGGSTDTQYF
>-|TRBV3-1|TRBJ1-5|-
TGTGCCAGCAGCCAAAAGAACAATCAGCCCCAGCATTTT
CASSQKNNQPQHF
>many|TRBV27|TRBJ1-2|-
TGTGCCAGCAGTTTAGACGGGGCAGCTGTGAACTATGGCTACACCTTC
CASSLDGAAVNYGYTF
>few|TRBV7-2|TRBJ1-1|-
TGTGCCAGCAGCTTAGATCGGGGGGAGTGGACTGAAGCTTTCTTT
CASSLDRGEWTEAFF
>few|TRBV5-1|TRBJ1-4|-
TGCGCCAGCAGCTCCGCAGGGAGTGGTGAAAAACTGTTTTTT
CASSSAGSGEKLFF
>-|TRBV27|TRBJ1-2|-
TGTGCCAGCAGTTCCGCCCAGGGTGTGGGAGGCTACACCTTC
CASSSAQGVGGYTF
>few|TRBV5-1|TRBJ2-5|-
TGCGCCAGCAGCTTAGCGTCCAGGCAGGAGACCCAGTACTTC
CASSLASRQETQYF
>-|TRBV4-3|TRBJ1-2|TRBD1
TGCGCCAGCAGCCAAGATTTCAGGGGGACCCATGGCTACACCTTC
CASSQDFRGTHGYTF
>few|TRBV27|TRBJ2-7|-
TGTGCCAGCAGTTTAGGTATGGGGACGGGCTACGAGCAGTACTTC
CASSLGMGTGYEQYF
>few|TRBV10-3|TRBJ2-7|-
TGTGCCATCAGTGACAGGCCCTACGAGCAGTACTTC
CAISDRPYEQYF
>-|TRBV12-3/TRBV12-4|TRBJ1-1|-
TGTGCCAGCAGTCCGGACCCTACACTGGCTTTCTTT
CASSPDPTLAFF
>few|TRBV6-6|TRBJ1-5|-
TGTGCCAGCAGTTACTCGCATCGGGCTTTCTACCAGCCCCAGCATTTT
CASSYSHRAFYQPQHF
>-|TRBV15|TRBJ1-2|TRBD1
TGTGCCACCAGCAGAGCCGCCGGGACAGGGGAGGGAAAGGGCTACACCTTC
CATSRAAGTGEGKGYTF
>many|TRBV4-3|TRBJ1-2|-
TGCGCCAGCAGCCAAACGCGTCTCTATGGCTACACCTTC
CASSQTRLYGYTF
>many|TRBV5-1|TRBJ2-5|-
TGCGCCAGCAGCTTGGCCTTGAACGGCCAAGAGACCCAGTACTTC
CASSLALNGQETQYF
>few|TRBV7-7|TRBJ2-2|TRBD1
TGTGCTAGCAGCCAGAAACCCCGAAACTACAGGGGGCCGGGCACCGGGGAGCTGTTTTTT
CASSQKPRNYRGPGTGELFF